A selection of T cell receptor beta chains follows, all from one sample in a study of cytotoxic CD8 clonotypes in ibrutinib-treated CLL. Sequencing was performed with immunoSEQ multiplex PCR; in TCRdb, only in-frame clones are kept and a portion is missing. Here the sample spans approximately 170,000 clones, 88% being singletons. Specimen: PBMCs, collected at disease progression, from a patient treated with ibrutinib. These receptors were obtained from a human donor with chronic lymphocytic leukemia. Both conserved end residues are part of each CDR3. D genes are given only for firm matches. The listing skips clone size in some rows; elsewhere it reads once, few, many or a size class.

J: TRBJ1-1
size: few
D: TRBD1
V: TRBV11-2
DNA: TGTGCCAGCAGCTTAGAGGGGACAGGGAGTGGCACTGAAGCTTTCTTT
CDR3: CASSLEGTGSGTEAFF

J: TRBJ2-2
size: .
D: TRBD2
V: TRBV4-3
DNA: TGCGCCAGCAGCCTGGGACTAATATCCGGGGAGCTGTTTTTT
CDR3: CASSLGLISGELFF

J: TRBJ2-7
size: .
D: TRBD2
V: TRBV7-9
DNA: TGTGCCAGCAGCTTAGGCGGGGGGATCTCCTACGAGCAGTACTTC
CDR3: CASSLGGGISYEQYF

J: TRBJ1-3
size: once
D: .
V: TRBV6-5
DNA: TGTGCCAGCAGTTACGGCACCTTGCTCTCTGGAAACACCATATATTTT
CDR3: CASSYGTLLSGNTIYF

J: TRBJ2-2
size: .
D: .
V: TRBV6-1
DNA: TGTGCCAGCAGAATTGCAGGGCTAACCGGGGAGCTGTTTTTT
CDR3: CASRIAGLTGELFF

J: TRBJ2-7
size: .
D: TRBD2
V: TRBV9
DNA: TGTGCCAGCAGCGTAGGGTCTAGCGGGGGGACCTACGAGCAGTACTTC
CDR3: CASSVGSSGGTYEQYF

J: TRBJ2-2
size: .
D: TRBD2
V: TRBV29-1
DNA: TGCAGCGTTGGGACGGGAGGGCCTGGCGGGGAGCTGTTTTTT
CDR3: CSVGTGGPGGELFF

J: TRBJ2-7
size: .
D: TRBD2
V: TRBV6-5
DNA: TGTGCCAGCAAAGGGACTAGCGGGAGCTCCTACGAGCAGTACTTC
CDR3: CASKGTSGSSYEQYF

J: TRBJ2-6
size: .
D: .
V: TRBV11-3
DNA: TGTGCCAGCAGCTTAAGGGGGGCCAACGTCCTGACTTTC
CDR3: CASSLRGANVLTF

J: TRBJ2-6
size: few
D: .
V: TRBV6-1
DNA: TGTGCCAGCAGTTTTACTGGTAGGGACAACGTCCTGACTTTC
CDR3: CASSFTGRDNVLTF

J: TRBJ2-1
size: few
D: .
V: TRBV15
DNA: TGTGCCACCAGCAGACCTTATGTTGAGAGGGCCTACAATGAGCAGTTCTTC
CDR3: CATSRPYVERAYNEQFF

J: TRBJ1-5
size: .
D: TRBD1
V: TRBV28
DNA: TGTGCCAGCAGCCCAGGGGGTCGCAATCAGCCCCAGCATTTT
CDR3: CASSPGGRNQPQHF

J: TRBJ1-5
size: .
D: .
V: TRBV5-1
DNA: TGCGCCAGCAAGGGGAAACAAGGGCTTTATAGCAATCAGCCCCAGCATTTT
CDR3: CASKGKQGLYSNQPQHF

J: TRBJ2-1
size: .
D: .
V: TRBV28
DNA: TGTGCCAGCAACCGCCCGGATGAGCAGTTCTTC
CDR3: CASNRPDEQFF

J: TRBJ1-5
size: .
D: TRBD1
V: TRBV6-1
DNA: TGTGCCAGCACCACAGGGGAATATAGCAATCAGCCCCAGCATTTT
CDR3: CASTTGEYSNQPQHF

J: TRBJ2-5
size: .
D: TRBD2
V: TRBV7-7
DNA: TGTGCTAGCAGCGTTAGCGGGGGGAATCAAGAGACCCAGTACTTC
CDR3: CASSVSGGNQETQYF

J: TRBJ1-1
size: .
D: .
V: TRBV6-1
DNA: TGTGCCACCGATCGAATGAACACTGAAGCTTTCTTT
CDR3: CATDRMNTEAFF

J: TRBJ2-7
size: .
D: TRBD1
V: TRBV11-3
DNA: TGTGCCAGCAGACCGACAGGGTCCTACGAGCAGTACTTC
CDR3: CASRPTGSYEQYF

J: TRBJ2-2
size: .
D: .
V: TRBV5-4
DNA: TGTGCCAGCAGCTTGGACAGGAGGACGAACACCGGGGAGCTGTTTTTT
CDR3: CASSLDRRTNTGELFF

J: TRBJ2-7
size: .
D: TRBD2
V: TRBV9
DNA: TGTGCCAGCAGCTCCCGACTAGCGGCTCCCTACGAGCAGTACTTC
CDR3: CASSSRLAAPYEQYF

J: TRBJ2-7
size: .
D: TRBD1
V: TRBV4-3
DNA: TGCGCCAGCAGCCAAGTGGGACAGGTCTCCTACGAGCAGTACTTC
CDR3: CASSQVGQVSYEQYF

J: TRBJ2-7
size: .
D: .
V: TRBV4-3
DNA: TGCGCCAGCAGCCAAGATCGGAGGTTGGGGGTCTACGAGCAGTACTTC
CDR3: CASSQDRRLGVYEQYF

J: TRBJ2-3
size: once
D: .
V: TRBV19
DNA: TGTGCCAGTAGTACCAATAGGCCCTTTGCGAACACAGATACGCAGTATTTT
CDR3: CASSTNRPFANTDTQYF

J: TRBJ2-2
size: .
D: TRBD1
V: TRBV29-1
DNA: TGCAGCGTTGGGACAGGGCGAACCGGGGAGCTGTTTTTT
CDR3: CSVGTGRTGELFF

J: TRBJ1-5
size: once
D: .
V: TRBV18
DNA: TGTGCCAGCTCACGGGACACGTTTAGCAATCAGCCCCAGCATTTT
CDR3: CASSRDTFSNQPQHF